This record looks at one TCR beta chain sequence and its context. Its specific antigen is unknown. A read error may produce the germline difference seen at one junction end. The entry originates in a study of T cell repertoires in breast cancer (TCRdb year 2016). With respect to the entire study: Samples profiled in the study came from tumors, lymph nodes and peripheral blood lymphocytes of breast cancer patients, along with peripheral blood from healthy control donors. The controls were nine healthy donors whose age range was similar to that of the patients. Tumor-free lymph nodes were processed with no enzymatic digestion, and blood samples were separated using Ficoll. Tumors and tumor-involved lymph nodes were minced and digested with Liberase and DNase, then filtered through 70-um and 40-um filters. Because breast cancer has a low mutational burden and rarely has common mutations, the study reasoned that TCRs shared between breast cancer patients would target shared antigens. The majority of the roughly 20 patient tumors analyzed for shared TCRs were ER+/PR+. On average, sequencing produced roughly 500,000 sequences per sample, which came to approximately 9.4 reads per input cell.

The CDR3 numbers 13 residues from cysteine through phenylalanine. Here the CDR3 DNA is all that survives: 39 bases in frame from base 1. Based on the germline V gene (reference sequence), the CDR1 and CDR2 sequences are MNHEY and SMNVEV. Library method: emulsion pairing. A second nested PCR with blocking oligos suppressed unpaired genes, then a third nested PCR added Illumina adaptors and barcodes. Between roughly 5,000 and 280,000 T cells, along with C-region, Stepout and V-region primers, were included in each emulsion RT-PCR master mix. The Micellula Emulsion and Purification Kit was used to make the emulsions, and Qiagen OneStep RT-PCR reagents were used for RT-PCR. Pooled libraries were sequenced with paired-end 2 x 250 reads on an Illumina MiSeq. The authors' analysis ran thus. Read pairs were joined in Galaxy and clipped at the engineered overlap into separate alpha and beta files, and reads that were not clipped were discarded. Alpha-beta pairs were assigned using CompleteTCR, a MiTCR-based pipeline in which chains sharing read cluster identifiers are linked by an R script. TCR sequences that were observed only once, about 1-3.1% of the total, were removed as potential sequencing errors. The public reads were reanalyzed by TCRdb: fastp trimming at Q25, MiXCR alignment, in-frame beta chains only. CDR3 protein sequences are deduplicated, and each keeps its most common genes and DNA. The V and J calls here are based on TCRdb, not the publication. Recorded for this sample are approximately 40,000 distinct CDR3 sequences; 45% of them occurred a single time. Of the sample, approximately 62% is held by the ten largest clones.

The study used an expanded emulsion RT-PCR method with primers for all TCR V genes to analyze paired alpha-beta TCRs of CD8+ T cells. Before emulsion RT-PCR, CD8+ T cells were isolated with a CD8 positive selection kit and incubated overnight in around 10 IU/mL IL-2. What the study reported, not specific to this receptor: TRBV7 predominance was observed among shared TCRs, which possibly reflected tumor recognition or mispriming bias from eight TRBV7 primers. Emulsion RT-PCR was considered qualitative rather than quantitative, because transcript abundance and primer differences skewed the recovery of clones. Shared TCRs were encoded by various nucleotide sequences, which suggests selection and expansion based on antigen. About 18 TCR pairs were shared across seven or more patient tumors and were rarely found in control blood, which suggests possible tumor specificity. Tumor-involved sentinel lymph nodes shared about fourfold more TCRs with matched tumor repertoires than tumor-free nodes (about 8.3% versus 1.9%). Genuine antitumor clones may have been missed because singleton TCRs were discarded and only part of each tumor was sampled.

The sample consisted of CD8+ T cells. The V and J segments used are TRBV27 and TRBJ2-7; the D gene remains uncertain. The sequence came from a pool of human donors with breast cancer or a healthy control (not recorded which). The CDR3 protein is CASSFGISSEQYF. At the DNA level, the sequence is TGTGCCAGCAGTTTTGGGATCTCCTCCGAGCAGTACTTC.